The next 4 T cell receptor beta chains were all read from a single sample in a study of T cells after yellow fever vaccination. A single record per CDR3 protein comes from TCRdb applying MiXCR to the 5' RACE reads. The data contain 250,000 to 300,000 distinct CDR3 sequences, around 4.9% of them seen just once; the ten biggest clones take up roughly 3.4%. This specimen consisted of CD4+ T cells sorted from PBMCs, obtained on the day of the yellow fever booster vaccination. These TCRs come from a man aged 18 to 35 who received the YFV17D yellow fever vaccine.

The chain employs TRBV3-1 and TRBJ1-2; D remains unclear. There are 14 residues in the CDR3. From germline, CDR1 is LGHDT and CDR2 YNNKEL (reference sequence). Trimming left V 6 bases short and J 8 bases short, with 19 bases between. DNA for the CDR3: TGTGCCAGCAGGGACTGGAATAGTTGGTTCGGCTACACCTTC. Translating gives CASRDWNSWFGYTF.

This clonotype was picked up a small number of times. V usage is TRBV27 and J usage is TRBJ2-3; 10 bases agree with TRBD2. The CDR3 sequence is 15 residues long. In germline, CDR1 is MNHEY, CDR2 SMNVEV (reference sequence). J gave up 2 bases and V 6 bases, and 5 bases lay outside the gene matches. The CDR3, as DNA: TGTGCCAGCAGGACTCTAGCGGGGGTCACAGATACGCAGTATTTT. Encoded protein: CASRTLAGVTDTQYF.

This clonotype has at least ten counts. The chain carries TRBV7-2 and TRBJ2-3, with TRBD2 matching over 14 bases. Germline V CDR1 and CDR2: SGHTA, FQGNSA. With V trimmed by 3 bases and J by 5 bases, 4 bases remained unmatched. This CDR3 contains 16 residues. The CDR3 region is CASSLAGLAGGDTQYF. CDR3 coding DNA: TGTGCCAGCAGCTTGGCCGGACTAGCGGGGGGAGATACGCAGTATTTT.

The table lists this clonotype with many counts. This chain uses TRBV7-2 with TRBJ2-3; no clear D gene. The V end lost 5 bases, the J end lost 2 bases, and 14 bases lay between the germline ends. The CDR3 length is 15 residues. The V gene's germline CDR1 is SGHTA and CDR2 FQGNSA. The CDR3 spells CASSTRVTNTDTQYF. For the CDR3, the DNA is TGTGCCAGCAGCACGCGCGTGACCAACACAGATACGCAGTATTTT.